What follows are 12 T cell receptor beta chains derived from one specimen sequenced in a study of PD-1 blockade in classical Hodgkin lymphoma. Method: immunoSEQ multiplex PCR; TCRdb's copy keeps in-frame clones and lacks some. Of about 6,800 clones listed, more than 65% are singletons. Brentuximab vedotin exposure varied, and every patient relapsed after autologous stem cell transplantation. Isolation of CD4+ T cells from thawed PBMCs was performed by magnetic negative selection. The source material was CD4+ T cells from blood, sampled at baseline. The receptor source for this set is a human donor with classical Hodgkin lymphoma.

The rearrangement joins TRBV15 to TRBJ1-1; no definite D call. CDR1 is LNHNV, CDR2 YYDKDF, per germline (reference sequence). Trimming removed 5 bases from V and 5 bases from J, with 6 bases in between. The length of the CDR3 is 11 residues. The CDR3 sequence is CATSGGTEAFF. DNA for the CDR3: TGTGCCACCAGCGGAGGGACTGAAGCTTTCTTT. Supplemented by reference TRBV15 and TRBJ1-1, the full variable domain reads DAMVIQNPRYQVTQFGKPVTLSCSQTLNHNVMYWYQQKSSQAPKLLFHYYDKDFNNEADTPDNFQSRRPNTSFCFLDIRSPGLGDTAMYLCATSGGTEAFFGQGTRLTVV.

The CDR3 DNA reads TGTGCCAGCAGTGAGGGACGGATAAAAGAGACCCAGTACTTC. Encoded protein: CASSEGRIKETQYF. The chain uses TRBV25-1 and TRBJ2-5, with D perhaps being TRBD1 or TRBD2 (5 bases each). Germline-derived CDR1 and CDR2 are MGHDK and SYGVNS. The CDR3 contains 14 residues. Trimming shortened V by 3 bases and J by 3 bases, and 11 bases separated the two germline ends.

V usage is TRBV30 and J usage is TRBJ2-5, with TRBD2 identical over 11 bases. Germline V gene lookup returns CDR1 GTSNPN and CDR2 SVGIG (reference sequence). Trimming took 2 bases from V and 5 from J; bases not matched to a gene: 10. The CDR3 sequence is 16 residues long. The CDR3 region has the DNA TGTGCCTGGAGTATAGTAGCGGGAGGGCCGTTGGAGACCCAGTACTTC. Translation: CAWSIVAGGPLETQYF.

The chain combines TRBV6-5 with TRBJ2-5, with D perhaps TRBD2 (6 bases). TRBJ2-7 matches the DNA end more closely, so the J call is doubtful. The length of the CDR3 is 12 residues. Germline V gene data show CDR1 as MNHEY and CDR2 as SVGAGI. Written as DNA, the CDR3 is TGTGCCAGCGGCAGGAGGGCGGACGAGCAGTACTTC. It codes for CASGRRADEQYF.

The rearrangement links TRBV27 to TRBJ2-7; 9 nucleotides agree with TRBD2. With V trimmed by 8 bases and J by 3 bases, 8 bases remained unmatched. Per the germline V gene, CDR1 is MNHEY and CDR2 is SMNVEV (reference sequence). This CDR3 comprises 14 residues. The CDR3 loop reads CASPSGDRIYEQYF. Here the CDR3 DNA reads TGTGCCAGCCCTAGCGGGGACCGCATCTACGAGCAGTACTTC.

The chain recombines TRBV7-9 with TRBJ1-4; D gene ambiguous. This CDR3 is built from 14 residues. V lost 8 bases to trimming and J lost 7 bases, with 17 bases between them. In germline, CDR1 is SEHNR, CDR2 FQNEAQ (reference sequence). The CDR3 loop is CASGTGFGSEKLFF. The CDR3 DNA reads TGTGCCAGCGGAACCGGCTTCGGTAGTGAAAAACTGTTTTTT.

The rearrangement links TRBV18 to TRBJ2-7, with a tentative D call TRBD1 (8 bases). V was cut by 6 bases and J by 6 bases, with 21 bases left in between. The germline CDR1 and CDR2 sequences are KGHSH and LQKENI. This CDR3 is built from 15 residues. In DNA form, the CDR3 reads TGTGCCAGCTCCCCGGGGGGACAGGCCCCTGGCGAGCAGTACTTC. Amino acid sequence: CASSPGGQAPGEQYF. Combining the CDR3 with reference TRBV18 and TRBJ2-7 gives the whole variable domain NAGVMQNPRHLVRRRGQEARLRCSPMKGHSHVYWYRQLPEEGLKFMVYLQKENIIDESGMPKERFSAEFPKEGPSILRIQQVVRGDSAAYFCASSPGGQAPGEQYFGPGTRLTVT.

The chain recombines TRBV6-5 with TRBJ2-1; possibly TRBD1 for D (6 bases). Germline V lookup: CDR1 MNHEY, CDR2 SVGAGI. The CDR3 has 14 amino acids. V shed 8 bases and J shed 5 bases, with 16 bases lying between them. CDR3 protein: CASVNRAHDNEQFF. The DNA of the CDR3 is TGTGCCAGCGTAAACAGGGCGCATGACAATGAGCAGTTCTTC.

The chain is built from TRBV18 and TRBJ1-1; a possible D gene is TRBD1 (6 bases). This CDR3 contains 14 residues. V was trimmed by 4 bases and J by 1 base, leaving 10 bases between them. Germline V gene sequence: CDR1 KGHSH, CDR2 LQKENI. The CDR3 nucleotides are TGTGCCAGCTCACTAAACAGGGCGAACACTGAAGCTTTCTTT. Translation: CASSLNRANTEAFF.

This CDR3 reads CASSQTGVRTDTQYF. The CDR3, as DNA: TGTGCCAGCAGCCAAACCGGAGTCCGCACAGATACGCAGTATTTT. The chain carries TRBV7-9 and TRBJ2-3, with no clear D. V was cut by 5 bases and J by 1 base, with 13 bases left in between. Germline V CDR1 and CDR2: SEHNR, FQNEAQ (reference sequence). This CDR3 has 15 amino acids.

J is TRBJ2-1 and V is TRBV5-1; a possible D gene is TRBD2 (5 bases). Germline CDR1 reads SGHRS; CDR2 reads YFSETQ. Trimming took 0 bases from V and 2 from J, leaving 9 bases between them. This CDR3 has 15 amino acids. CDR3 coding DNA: TGCGCCAGCAGCTTGGGTGGGAGTGCCTACAATGAGCAGTTCTTC. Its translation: CASSLGGSAYNEQFF.

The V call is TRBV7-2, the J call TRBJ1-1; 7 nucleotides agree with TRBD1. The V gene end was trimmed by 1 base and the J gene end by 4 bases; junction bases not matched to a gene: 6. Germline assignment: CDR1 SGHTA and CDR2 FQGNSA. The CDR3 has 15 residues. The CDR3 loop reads CASSLVAGGITEAFF. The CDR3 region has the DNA TGTGCCAGCAGCTTAGTGGCAGGGGGTATCACTGAAGCTTTCTTT.